This T cell receptor (beta chain) came from a study of T cell clonotyping in hematopoietic cell transplantation. Comments on this clone: Its antigen is not known.

V lost 2 bases to trimming and J lost 5 bases; unmatched junction nucleotides: 8. The CDR3 runs to 15 residues. Germline assignment: CDR1 SGHRS and CDR2 YFSETQ. Broader study findings: Higher Inverse Simpson Index values in graft donor and pretransplant recipient predicted broader posttransplant TCR diversity.

Only in-frame clones appear in the TCRdb table, and some are missing; sequencing was by immunoSEQ multiplex PCR. Counted here are fewer than 25,000 clones, 79% occurring once; the ten biggest clones make up over 12%. Sample: peripheral blood mononuclear cells. The receptor's source is a man aged 55 to 70 in good health. Some clones in this sample may be carry-over from other donors' samples. The chain carries TRBV5-1 and TRBJ2-5, with 8 bases fitting TRBD1. Here the CDR3 reads CASSFGQGARETQYF. The CDR3 region has the DNA TGCGCCAGCAGCTTTGGCCAGGGGGCGCGTGAGACCCAGTACTTC.